The rows below give T cell receptor beta chains drawn from one sample of a study of T-cell reconstitution after alpha-beta-depleted transplantation in children. MiXCR, applied by TCRdb to the PCR reads, yields one record per CDR3 protein. The sample has almost 500,000 distinct CDR3 sequences; around 12% are singletons. Sequenced here: PBMCs from the stem cell graft donor, sampled from the stem cell graft. The receptors stem from a human donor who donated a stem cell graft to a child with combined immunodeficiency. Each CDR3 is given with its conserved first and last residue. A D gene is named only where the DNA matches it firmly. Clone sizes are given selectively: once, few, many, or a class where the clone is expanded.

abundance: .; j_gene: TRBJ2-5; len: 13; v_gene: TRBV13; d_gene: .; CDR3aa: CASSSPGFETQYF; CDR3nt: TGTGCCAGCAGCTCGCCGGGGTTCGAGACCCAGTACTTC
abundance: many; j_gene: TRBJ2-7; len: 14; v_gene: TRBV7-8; d_gene: .; CDR3aa: CASSLAQSNYEQYF; CDR3nt: TGTGCCAGCAGCTTAGCGCAGAGCAACTACGAGCAGTACTTC
abundance: .; j_gene: TRBJ1-3; len: 14; v_gene: TRBV18; d_gene: .; CDR3aa: CASSPTDRGNTIYF; CDR3nt: TGTGCCAGCTCTCCCACGGACAGAGGAAACACCATATATTTT
abundance: few; j_gene: TRBJ2-7; len: 15; v_gene: TRBV12-3/TRBV12-4; d_gene: TRBD1; CDR3aa: CASSQPGQGALEQYF; CDR3nt: TGTGCCAGCAGTCAACCGGGACAGGGGGCTCTCGAGCAGTACTTC
abundance: many; j_gene: TRBJ2-1; len: 15; v_gene: TRBV6-5; d_gene: .; CDR3aa: CASSSDGSSYNEQFF; CDR3nt: TGTGCCAGCAGCTCAGACGGGAGCTCCTACAATGAGCAGTTCTTC
abundance: .; j_gene: TRBJ2-2; len: 17; v_gene: TRBV4-1; d_gene: TRBD2; CDR3aa: CASSQGLAGVMIGELFF; CDR3nt: TGCGCCAGCAGCCAAGGGCTAGCGGGAGTAATGATCGGGGAGCTGTTTTTT
abundance: few; j_gene: TRBJ1-5; len: 13; v_gene: TRBV20-1; d_gene: TRBD1; CDR3aa: CCARGQWGDPQHF; CDR3nt: TGCTGTGCTAGGGGACAGTGGGGGGATCCCCAGCATTTT
abundance: few; j_gene: TRBJ2-7; len: 15; v_gene: TRBV6-2/TRBV6-3; d_gene: TRBD2; CDR3aa: CASSSSSGKYYEQYF; CDR3nt: TGTGCCAGCAGTTCTTCTAGCGGGAAGTACTACGAGCAGTACTTC
abundance: few; j_gene: TRBJ2-2; len: 13; v_gene: TRBV7-8; d_gene: .; CDR3aa: CASSPDFTGELFF; CDR3nt: TGTGCCAGCAGCCCGGACTTTACCGGGGAGCTGTTTTTT
abundance: many; j_gene: TRBJ1-2; len: 14; v_gene: TRBV12-3/TRBV12-4; d_gene: .; CDR3aa: CASSSGLSNYGYTF; CDR3nt: TGTGCCAGCAGTTCGGGGTTATCTAACTATGGCTACACCTTC
abundance: .; j_gene: TRBJ1-3; len: 14; v_gene: TRBV12-3/TRBV12-4; d_gene: TRBD1; CDR3aa: CASSGQGSGNTIYF; CDR3nt: TGTGCCAGCAGTGGACAGGGTTCTGGAAACACCATATATTTT
abundance: few; j_gene: TRBJ2-3; len: 17; v_gene: TRBV10-3; d_gene: TRBD2; CDR3aa: CAVHGTGTSGRTDTQYF; CDR3nt: TGTGCCGTCCATGGAACCGGGACTAGCGGGAGAACAGATACGCAGTATTTT
abundance: few; j_gene: TRBJ2-3; len: 15; v_gene: TRBV9; d_gene: .; CDR3aa: CASSVAGSPTDTQYF; CDR3nt: TGTGCCAGCAGCGTAGCGGGGAGCCCGACAGATACGCAGTATTTT
abundance: many; j_gene: TRBJ2-7; len: 14; v_gene: TRBV5-1; d_gene: .; CDR3aa: CASSLEVQGYEQYF; CDR3nt: TGCGCCAGCAGCTTGGAGGTACAGGGATACGAGCAGTACTTC
abundance: few; j_gene: TRBJ2-1; len: 15; v_gene: TRBV29-1; d_gene: .; CDR3aa: CSVEDQGSAINEQFF; CDR3nt: TGCAGCGTTGAAGATCAGGGTAGCGCGATCAATGAGCAGTTCTTC
abundance: few; j_gene: TRBJ2-1; len: 14; v_gene: TRBV18; d_gene: TRBD1; CDR3aa: CASFEQGSTGEQFF; CDR3nt: TGTGCCAGCTTCGAACAGGGGTCTACGGGTGAGCAGTTCTTC
abundance: .; j_gene: TRBJ2-1; len: 15; v_gene: TRBV12-3/TRBV12-4; d_gene: .; CDR3aa: CASSWLGGQMREQFF; CDR3nt: TGTGCCAGCAGTTGGCTGGGAGGACAGATGCGGGAGCAGTTCTTC
abundance: many; j_gene: TRBJ2-7; len: 13; v_gene: TRBV24-1; d_gene: .; CDR3aa: CATSDFKAPEQYF; CDR3nt: TGTGCCACCAGTGATTTTAAGGCTCCCGAGCAGTACTTC
abundance: .; j_gene: TRBJ1-2; len: 15; v_gene: TRBV4-2; d_gene: .; CDR3aa: CASSQDEGRFGGYTF; CDR3nt: TGTGCCAGCAGCCAAGATGAGGGCAGGTTTGGTGGCTACACCTTC
abundance: few; j_gene: TRBJ1-1; len: 12; v_gene: TRBV10-3; d_gene: TRBD1; CDR3aa: CAVRDRVNEAFF; CDR3nt: TGTGCCGTCCGGGACAGGGTCAATGAAGCTTTCTTT
abundance: few; j_gene: TRBJ2-4; len: 17; v_gene: TRBV7-2; d_gene: TRBD2; CDR3aa: CASSSPLGGGAGNIQYF; CDR3nt: TGTGCCAGCAGCTCTCCTTTGGGCGGGGGGGCCGGAAACATTCAGTACTTC
abundance: few; j_gene: TRBJ2-1; len: 17; v_gene: TRBV12-3/TRBV12-4; d_gene: TRBD2; CDR3aa: CASSPYSGGSSYNEQFF; CDR3nt: TGTGCCAGCAGTCCCTACAGCGGGGGCAGCTCCTACAATGAGCAGTTCTTC
abundance: few; j_gene: TRBJ2-1; len: 15; v_gene: TRBV4-3; d_gene: TRBD2; CDR3aa: CASSQGGSGGDEQFF; CDR3nt: TGCGCCAGCAGCCAGGGAGGTAGCGGGGGAGATGAGCAGTTCTTC
abundance: .; j_gene: TRBJ2-1; len: 16; v_gene: TRBV29-1; d_gene: .; CDR3aa: CSVDGGGERSYNEQFF; CDR3nt: TGCAGCGTTGATGGGGGTGGTGAGCGCTCCTACAATGAGCAGTTCTTC
abundance: few; j_gene: TRBJ2-3; len: 16; v_gene: TRBV6-2/TRBV6-3; d_gene: TRBD2; CDR3aa: CASSSVNSGSSDTQYF; CDR3nt: TGTGCCAGCAGTTCGGTCAATAGCGGGAGTAGCGATACGCAGTATTTT
abundance: .; j_gene: TRBJ2-7; len: 13; v_gene: TRBV30; d_gene: .; CDR3aa: CAWSVSVGYEQYF; CDR3nt: TGTGCCTGGAGTGTATCCGTAGGGTACGAGCAGTACTTC
abundance: .; j_gene: TRBJ2-7; len: 17; v_gene: TRBV4-1; d_gene: TRBD1; CDR3aa: CASSQDLGTGWSYEQYF; CDR3nt: TGCGCCAGCAGCCAAGATCTGGGGACAGGGTGGTCCTACGAGCAGTACTTC
abundance: .; j_gene: TRBJ1-4; len: 17; v_gene: TRBV9; d_gene: TRBD1; CDR3aa: CASSPRDSRGVNEKLFF; CDR3nt: TGTGCCAGCAGCCCCCGGGACAGCCGGGGGGTTAATGAAAAACTGTTTTTT
abundance: few; j_gene: TRBJ2-7; len: 12; v_gene: TRBV6-2/TRBV6-3; d_gene: .; CDR3aa: CASSYDPYEQYF; CDR3nt: TGTGCCAGCAGTTACGATCCCTACGAGCAGTACTTC
abundance: .; j_gene: TRBJ2-1; len: 14; v_gene: TRBV4-3; d_gene: .; CDR3aa: CASSQMGGAGEQFF; CDR3nt: TGCGCCAGCAGCCAAATGGGGGGGGCCGGTGAGCAGTTCTTC
abundance: .; j_gene: TRBJ1-3; len: 15; v_gene: TRBV10-3; d_gene: .; CDR3aa: CAISEGGLSGNTIYF; CDR3nt: TGTGCCATCAGTGAGGGGGGGCTCTCTGGAAACACCATATATTTT
abundance: few; j_gene: TRBJ2-7; len: 14; v_gene: TRBV20-1; d_gene: .; CDR3aa: CSARDGAVNYEQYF; CDR3nt: TGCAGTGCTAGAGATGGGGCAGTCAACTACGAGCAGTACTTC
abundance: few; j_gene: TRBJ1-1; len: 15; v_gene: TRBV4-3; d_gene: .; CDR3aa: CASSQDRFGGTEAFF; CDR3nt: TGCGCCAGCAGCCAAGATCGATTTGGTGGCACTGAAGCTTTCTTT
abundance: .; j_gene: TRBJ2-7; len: 13; v_gene: TRBV19; d_gene: .; CDR3aa: CASSAGESYEQYF; CDR3nt: TGTGCCAGTAGTGCCGGGGAGTCCTACGAGCAGTACTTC
abundance: few; j_gene: TRBJ2-7; len: 12; v_gene: TRBV28; d_gene: .; CDR3aa: CASKVVGNEQYF; CDR3nt: TGTGCCAGCAAGGTGGTAGGTAACGAGCAGTACTTC
abundance: .; j_gene: TRBJ1-2; len: 15; v_gene: TRBV27; d_gene: .; CDR3aa: CASSDSGGRRYGYTF; CDR3nt: TGTGCCAGCAGCGATTCGGGGGGTCGGAGGTATGGCTACACCTTC
abundance: few; j_gene: TRBJ2-7; len: 16; v_gene: TRBV27; d_gene: TRBD2; CDR3aa: CAILRQLAGGRYEQYF; CDR3nt: TGTGCCATCCTGCGGCAATTAGCGGGAGGGCGATACGAGCAGTACTTC
abundance: few; j_gene: TRBJ1-6; len: 14; v_gene: TRBV25-1; d_gene: TRBD1; CDR3aa: CASSDRDRGGPLHF; CDR3nt: TGTGCCAGCAGTGACCGGGACAGGGGCGGACCCCTCCACTTT
abundance: many; j_gene: TRBJ2-5; len: 13; v_gene: TRBV5-1; d_gene: .; CDR3aa: CASSFPGEETQYF; CDR3nt: TGCGCCAGCAGCTTTCCGGGAGAGGAGACCCAGTACTTC
abundance: many; j_gene: TRBJ2-2; len: 17; v_gene: TRBV4-3; d_gene: TRBD2; CDR3aa: CASSQDSLAGGTGELFF; CDR3nt: TGCGCCAGCAGCCAAGATTCCCTAGCGGGAGGCACCGGGGAGCTGTTTTTT
abundance: many; j_gene: TRBJ2-3; len: 14; v_gene: TRBV9; d_gene: .; CDR3aa: CASSVGYSTDTQYF; CDR3nt: TGTGCCAGCAGCGTAGGCTATAGCACAGATACGCAGTATTTT
abundance: few; j_gene: TRBJ1-2; len: 13; v_gene: TRBV29-1; d_gene: TRBD1; CDR3aa: CSVDRATNYGYTF; CDR3nt: TGCAGCGTGGACAGGGCGACTAACTATGGCTACACCTTC
abundance: .; j_gene: TRBJ2-1; len: 16; v_gene: TRBV24-1; d_gene: .; CDR3aa: CATSDYGTSSYNEQFF; CDR3nt: TGTGCCACCAGTGATTACGGGACAAGCTCCTACAATGAGCAGTTCTTC
abundance: many; j_gene: TRBJ2-5; len: 14; v_gene: TRBV15; d_gene: .; CDR3aa: CATSRTKGQETQYF; CDR3nt: TGTGCCACCAGCAGAACAAAGGGGCAAGAGACCCAGTACTTC
abundance: few; j_gene: TRBJ2-3; len: 13; v_gene: TRBV9; d_gene: .; CDR3aa: CASSAPTGYTQYF; CDR3nt: TGTGCCAGCAGCGCCCCGACGGGTTATACGCAGTATTTT
abundance: many; j_gene: TRBJ2-6; len: 16; v_gene: TRBV4-3; d_gene: .; CDR3aa: CASSQESGSGANVLTF; CDR3nt: TGCGCCAGCAGCCAAGAATCCGGCTCTGGGGCCAACGTCCTGACTTTC
abundance: .; j_gene: TRBJ1-2; len: 17; v_gene: TRBV28; d_gene: TRBD1; CDR3aa: CASSWDSSLVGEYGYTF; CDR3nt: TGTGCCAGCAGTTGGGACAGCTCCCTCGTTGGGGAGTATGGCTACACCTTC
abundance: few; j_gene: TRBJ2-7; len: 14; v_gene: TRBV27; d_gene: TRBD1; CDR3aa: CASRRQGPSGEQYF; CDR3nt: TGTGCCAGCAGGAGACAGGGTCCGAGTGGCGAGCAGTACTTC
abundance: .; j_gene: TRBJ1-1; len: 17; v_gene: TRBV4-3; d_gene: .; CDR3aa: CASSQVLGGWGDTEAFF; CDR3nt: TGCGCCAGCAGCCAAGTTCTGGGCGGGTGGGGAGACACTGAAGCTTTCTTT
abundance: .; j_gene: TRBJ2-1; len: 18; v_gene: TRBV6-2/TRBV6-3; d_gene: TRBD2; CDR3aa: CASSRGLAGPISYNEQFF; CDR3nt: TGTGCCAGCAGCCGGGGACTAGCGGGACCTATCTCCTACAATGAGCAGTTCTTC
abundance: many; j_gene: TRBJ2-3; len: 15; v_gene: TRBV12-3/TRBV12-4; d_gene: TRBD2; CDR3aa: CASSLVAGGRDTQYF; CDR3nt: TGTGCCAGCAGTTTAGTAGCGGGAGGACGGGATACGCAGTATTTT
abundance: few; j_gene: TRBJ1-2; len: 13; v_gene: TRBV12-3/TRBV12-4; d_gene: TRBD1; CDR3aa: CASRLTRQGSYTF; CDR3nt: TGTGCCAGCAGACTCACGAGACAGGGGAGCTACACCTTC
abundance: .; j_gene: TRBJ2-5; len: 14; v_gene: TRBV11-2; d_gene: .; CDR3aa: CASSLETGQETQYF; CDR3nt: TGTGCCAGCAGCTTAGAAACAGGGCAGGAGACCCAGTACTTC
abundance: few; j_gene: TRBJ2-3; len: 18; v_gene: TRBV20-1; d_gene: TRBD2; CDR3aa: CSARPIDIAGELSDTQYF; CDR3nt: TGCAGTGCTAGGCCTATAGATATAGCGGGGGAGCTCTCAGATACGCAGTATTTT
abundance: many; j_gene: TRBJ2-3; len: 14; v_gene: TRBV12-3/TRBV12-4; d_gene: .; CDR3aa: CASLRGPSTDTQYF; CDR3nt: TGTGCCAGCCTACGGGGGCCCAGCACAGATACGCAGTATTTT
abundance: few; j_gene: TRBJ2-1; len: 16; v_gene: TRBV4-3; d_gene: TRBD2; CDR3aa: CASSQEFGGTYNEQFF; CDR3nt: TGCGCCAGCAGCCAAGAGTTCGGGGGGACCTACAATGAGCAGTTCTTC
abundance: many; j_gene: TRBJ2-1; len: 18; v_gene: TRBV29-1; d_gene: TRBD2; CDR3aa: CRVPGGGLAEPPYNEQFF; CDR3nt: TGCAGGGTACCAGGAGGCGGACTAGCGGAACCCCCCTACAATGAGCAGTTCTTC
abundance: .; j_gene: TRBJ2-5; len: 14; v_gene: TRBV7-9; d_gene: .; CDR3aa: CASSSPGHQETQYF; CDR3nt: TGTGCCAGCAGCTCACCGGGCCATCAAGAGACCCAGTACTTC
abundance: many; j_gene: TRBJ2-7; len: 13; v_gene: TRBV12-3/TRBV12-4; d_gene: TRBD2; CDR3aa: CASNLGLADEQYF; CDR3nt: TGTGCCAGCAATTTGGGACTAGCGGACGAGCAGTACTTC